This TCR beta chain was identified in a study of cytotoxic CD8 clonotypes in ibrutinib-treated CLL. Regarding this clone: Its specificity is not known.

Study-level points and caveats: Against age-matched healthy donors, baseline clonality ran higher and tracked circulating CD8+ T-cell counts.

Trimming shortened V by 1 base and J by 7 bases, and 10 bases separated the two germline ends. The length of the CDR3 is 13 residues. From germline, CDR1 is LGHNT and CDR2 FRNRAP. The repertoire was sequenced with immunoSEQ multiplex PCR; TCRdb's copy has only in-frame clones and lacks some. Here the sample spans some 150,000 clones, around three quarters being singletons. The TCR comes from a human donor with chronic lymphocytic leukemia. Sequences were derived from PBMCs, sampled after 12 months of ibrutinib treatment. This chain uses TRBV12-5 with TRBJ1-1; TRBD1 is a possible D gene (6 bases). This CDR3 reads CASGLAGQLEAFF. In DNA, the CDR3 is TGTGCTAGTGGTTTGGCAGGACAGCTTGAAGCTTTCTTT.